This TCR beta chain was recorded in a study of graft-versus-host responses after intestinal transplantation. Study as a whole: After anti-thymocyte globulin induction, recipients took tacrolimus and steroids for about 3 years. Findings and limits, study-wide: HvG clone declines early post-transplant were associated with peak circulating GvH levels. In recipient marrow, GvH clones were found, and some appeared first in ileum or blood.

Sequencing used immunoSEQ multiplex PCR; TCRdb keeps in-frame clones, though not all of them. This table holds 100,000 or so clones, roughly 87% found once. In regard to this clone: Its antigen is not identified.

Germline loops: CDR1 SNHLY, CDR2 FYNNEI. Trimming shortened V by 2 bases and J by 1 base, and 13 bases separated the two germline ends. CDR3 length equals 16 residues. This receptor was obtained from a human donor who was the organ donor for an intestinal transplant. The chain joins TRBV2 to TRBJ2-3; D gene uncertain. Here the sequenced sample was unstimulated CD4+ T cells sorted from spleen or lymph node cells, taken before transplant. This CDR3 is CASSELSRDRTDTQYF. DNA of the CDR3: TGTGCCAGCAGTGAATTATCAAGGGATCGCACAGATACGCAGTATTTT.